This T cell receptor (beta chain) was found in a study of CD8 T cells in Susac syndrome. Negative isolation was used for CD8+ and CD4+ T cells, and FACS enrichment was applied to TEMRA cells. The V end was cut by 8 bases, the J end by 8 bases, with 27 bases between. The CDR3 extends over 17 amino acids. An input of about 0.5 to 1 ug of RNA was subjected to reverse transcription using random hexamers. TCRdb passed the immunoSEQ multiplex PCR reads through MiXCR, listing each CDR3 protein once. The profile covers around 220,000 distinct CDR3 sequences, with around 90% appearing a single time and about 0.12% taken by the ten largest.

Sequenced sample: CD8+ T cells from PBMCs. The chain employs TRBV12-3 or TRBV12-4 and TRBJ2-2; weak D call: TRBD2 (7 bases). The sequence was obtained from a human donor with multiple sclerosis. CDR3 nucleotides: TGTGCCAGCCTCTTCGGGGGGCCGGGACTTTTCTTGGGGGAGCTGTTTTTT. Encoded protein: CASLFGGPGLFLGELFF.